Sequencing of this T cell receptor (beta chain) was carried out in a study of OX40 agonist ivuxolimab in advanced cancers. About the research overall: A history of anti-PD-1, anti-PD-L1 or anti-CTLA-4 therapy was acceptable, and about 37% had some.

Per the germline V gene, CDR1 is MNHEY and CDR2 is SVGAGI. V was pared by 5 bases and J by 0 bases, with 13 bases between. This CDR3 has 15 amino acids. Study-wide results and caveats: There was clonal expansion of CD4+ and CD8+ blood T cells by week 6 at 0.1 to 3.0 mg/kg. Low clonal expansion, among the lowest seen, marked partial responders at 0.1-3.0 mg/kg. Mean expanded clone counts were higher in CD8+ than CD4+ T cells.

Note on this clone: Its antigen is currently unknown.

The assay was immunoSEQ multiplex PCR, and TCRdb's table has in-frame clones only and misses some. Of more than 65,000 clones listed, about 85% were seen once; the top ten hold around 0.93%. The source is an adult with an advanced solid tumor such as melanoma, head and neck, liver or kidney cancer. The sample in question was CD4+ or CD8+ T cells sorted from blood, obtained in a trial of the OX40 agonist ivuxolimab. The chain has TRBV6-5 and TRBJ2-5, with D maybe TRBD1 (5 bases). CDR3 DNA: TGTGCCAGCAGTCAATCTAGACAGTACCAAGAGACCCAGTACTTC. Amino acids: CASSQSRQYQETQYF.